This TCR beta chain was captured by sequencing in a study of memory CD4+ T cells and cytomegalovirus serostatus. Regarding the study as a whole: About 40% of the roughly 160 known CMV-associated TCRbeta sequences appeared in CD4+ memory.

Data came from immunoSEQ multiplex PCR; TCRdb stores just in-frame clones and leaves some out. The sample holds 56,000 or so clones; 82% are singletons and the top ten take roughly 0.4%. Comment on this clone: Its antigen remains unidentified.

Single viable CD3+CD4+CD8-CD45RO+ cells were sorted as the memory CD4+ T cells. CDR1 SGHVS and CDR2 FNYEAQ come from the germline V gene. Trimming removed 0 bases at V and 3 bases at J, with 6 bases between. The CDR3 sequence is 13 residues long. This sequence was found in an adult in good health and CMV-seronegative. The genes are TRBV7-6 and TRBJ2-7; D is ambiguous. The sample comprised memory CD4+ T cells from blood. CDR3 bases: TGTGCCAGCAGCTTAGCGGGCGGCTACGAGCAGTACTTC. Encoded protein: CASSLAGGYEQYF.